These 30 T cell receptor beta chains were sequenced from one sample in a study of blood T cell repertoires in COVID-19. Libraries were prepared by immunoSEQ multiplex PCR; TCRdb keeps only in-frame clonotypes and omits some of them. The repertoire consists of 150,000 to 200,000 clones, with less than 90% occurring once and the leading ten covering approximately 11%. The source material was peripheral blood. Every receptor here comes from a woman aged 60-70 years with COVID-19, enrolled during active disease.

The CDR3 nucleotides are TGCAGTGCTAGTCGGCTAGCGGGAGGGACAGATACGCAGTATTTT. It specifies CSASRLAGGTDTQYF. This rearrangement joins TRBV20-1 to TRBJ2-3; TRBD2 aligns across 12 bases. CDR1 and CDR2 from the germline V gene are DFQATT and SNEGSKA (reference sequence). CDR3 length: 15 amino acids. V lost 3 bases to trimming and J lost 3 bases; unmatched junction nucleotides: 4.

This rearrangement joins TRBV11-2 to TRBJ1-5, with D tentatively TRBD1 (5 bases). CDR1 SGHAT and CDR2 FQNNGV come from the germline V gene. The length of the CDR3 is 15 residues. V gave up 1 base and J gave up 1 base, with 8 bases separating them. The CDR3 bases are TGTGCCAGCAGCTTAGGCAGGGCCAGCAATCAGCCCCAGCATTTT. This translates into CASSLGRASNQPQHF.

The J gene is TRBJ1-2, the V gene TRBV28; D is unclear. The CDR3 runs to 11 residues. Germline CDR1 is MDHEN and CDR2 is SYDVKM. The V end lost 2 bases, the J end lost 5 bases, and 3 bases lay between the germline ends. This CDR3 reads CASSLQYGYTF. The CDR3 nucleotides read TGTGCCAGCAGTTTACAGTATGGCTACACCTTC.

The rearrangement joins TRBV9 to TRBJ2-1; 7 bases are a match to TRBD2. With V trimmed by 0 bases and J by 4 bases, 7 bases remained unmatched. Looked up from germline, CDR1 is SGDLS and CDR2 is YYNGEE. The CDR3 length is 16 residues. The CDR3 here is CASSVDGGRAYNEQFF. The CDR3 nucleotides read TGTGCCAGCAGCGTAGATGGTGGGAGGGCATACAATGAGCAGTTCTTC.

The chain couples TRBV18 to TRBJ2-1; 10 bases match TRBD2. J gave up 9 bases and V 3 bases, and 17 bases lay outside the gene matches. Germline CDR1 is KGHSH and CDR2 is LQKENI. The CDR3 runs to 18 residues. DNA of the CDR3: TGTGCCAGCTCACCCTTATCAGGAGGACTAGCGGTTTTCAGTGAGCAGTTCTTC. Protein sequence: CASSPLSGGLAVFSEQFF.

The sample holds a few counts of this clone. V usage is TRBV3-1 (or the pseudogene TRBV3-2) and J usage is TRBJ1-1; D might be TRBD1 (6 bases). Germline V lookup: CDR1 LGHDT, CDR2 YNNKEL (reference sequence). CDR3 size: 13 residues. V shed 1 base and J shed 11 bases, with 14 bases lying between them. CDR3 sequence: CASSQAAGARAFF. The DNA of the CDR3 is TGTGCCAGCAGCCAAGCCGCGGGGGCGCGTGCTTTCTTT.

This chain uses TRBV30 with TRBJ2-7; TRBD2 matches at 7 bases. From germline, CDR1 is GTSNPN and CDR2 SVGIG (reference sequence). The CDR3 extends over 13 amino acids. Losses at the gene ends were 4 bases for V and 6 bases for J; bases not matched to a gene: 9. The CDR3 coding sequence is TGTGCCTGGAAAGCCTGGGGAGGGGCCGAGCAGTACTTC. Its translation is CAWKAWGGAEQYF.

The chain employs TRBV2 and TRBJ1-5; perhaps TRBD1 as D (6 bases). From germline, CDR1 is SNHLY and CDR2 FYNNEI. The CDR3 contains 14 residues. Trimming shortened V by 4 bases and J by 6 bases, and 13 bases separated the two germline ends. The CDR3 is CASSADSEGQPQHF. The DNA of the CDR3 is TGTGCCAGCAGTGCGGACAGTGAAGGTCAGCCCCAGCATTTT. Filled out from reference TRBV2 and TRBJ1-5, the complete variable domain reads EPEVTQTPSHQVTQMGQEVILRCVPISNHLYFYWYRQILGQKVEFLVSFYNNEISEKSEIFDDQFSVERPDGSNFTLKIRSTKLEDSAMYFCASSADSEGQPQHFGDGTRLSIL.

The chain links TRBV10-1 to TRBJ2-1; TRBD2 might be the D (6 bases). The CDR3 contains 15 residues. The V end lost 3 bases, the J end lost 8 bases, and 17 bases lay between the germline ends. CDR1 WNHNN and CDR2 SYGVQD come from the germline V gene (reference sequence). The CDR3 region has the DNA TGCGCCAGCAGTGAAGAGAGAGGGAGGTTTTATGAGCAGTTCTTC. Encoded protein: CASSEERGRFYEQFF.

The chain carries TRBV9 and TRBJ2-4; 9 bases agree with TRBD2. This CDR3 is 15 amino acids long. Germline CDR1 SGDLS, CDR2 YYNGEE. The V segment lost 4 bases and the J segment 6 bases; nucleotides outside the gene matches: 8. DNA for the CDR3: TGTGCCAGCAGCTCAGCGGGAGGACGGCTAAACATTCAGTACTTC. Protein sequence: CASSSAGGRLNIQYF.

V is TRBV19 and J is TRBJ2-1; TRBD1 is a possible D gene (6 bases). The V gene lost 3 bases and the J gene lost 4 bases, with 13 bases spanning the gap. The CDR3 has 15 amino acids. In germline, CDR1 is LNHDA, CDR2 SQIVND (reference sequence). CDR3 bases: TGTGCCAGTAGTATTGTTGGACAGTCTTACAATGAGCAGTTCTTC. The encoded protein is CASSIVGQSYNEQFF.

The rearrangement links TRBV2 to TRBJ1-2; D unresolved. The germline CDR1 and CDR2 sequences are SNHLY and FYNNEI. Trimming removed 8 bases at V and 2 bases at J, with 21 bases between. This CDR3 has 16 residues. For the CDR3, the DNA is TGTGCCAGCCTCAGCGCCACCTTCACAACAAACTATGGCTACACCTTC. This codes for CASLSATFTTNYGYTF.

The chain has TRBV5-5 and TRBJ1-6, with a tentative D call TRBD1 (6 bases). This CDR3 has 14 amino acids. V was pared by 0 bases and J by 11 bases, with 12 bases between. Germline V gene sequence: CDR1 SGHKS, CDR2 YYEKEE (reference sequence). Here the CDR3 DNA reads TGTGCCAGCAGCTTGGCAGGGGCGAAGGCACCCCTCCACTTT. As protein: CASSLAGAKAPLHF.

This clone came up once. V usage is TRBV9 and J usage is TRBJ2-7; 10 bases map to TRBD1. Trimming cost V 1 base and J 6 bases; bases outside gene matches: 7. This CDR3 has 15 amino acids. Germline CDR1 is SGDLS and CDR2 is YYNGEE. In nucleotides, the CDR3 is TGTGCCAGCAGCGTAACGGGACAGGGGATCGGCGAGCAGTACTTC. Encoded protein: CASSVTGQGIGEQYF.

This clone was picked up a small number of times. The gene calls are TRBV7-6 and TRBJ1-2; D possibly corresponds to TRBD1 (5 bases). There are 15 residues in the CDR3. The germline V gene has CDR1 SGHVS and CDR2 FNYEAQ. The V gene lost 3 bases and the J gene lost 2 bases, with 13 bases spanning the gap. The CDR3 nucleotides are TGTGCCAGCAGCTTGGAGACGGGACTCAACTATGGCTACACCTTC. Residues: CASSLETGLNYGYTF.

This chain joins TRBV7-3 and TRBJ2-7, with 11 bases aligning to TRBD1. The CDR3 totals 15 residues. Unmatched junction bases numbered 8, after V lost 5 bases and J lost 5 bases. The V gene's germline CDR1 is SGHTA and CDR2 FQGTGA. In DNA, the CDR3 is TGTGCCAGCAGCCAAAAGGGACAGGGGGGACACGAGCAGTACTTC. Translating it yields CASSQKGQGGHEQYF. Together with reference TRBV7-3 and TRBJ2-7, the CDR3 gives the full variable domain: GAGVSQTPSNKVTEKGKYVELRCDPISGHTALYWYRQSLGQGPEFLIYFQGTGAADDSGLPNDRFFAVRPEGSVSTLKIQRTERGDSAVYLCASSQKGQGGHEQYFGPGTRLTVT.

J is TRBJ1-1 and V is TRBV15; 7 nucleotides align to TRBD1. The CDR3 sequence is 13 residues long. Germline V CDR1 and CDR2: LNHNV, YYDKDF (reference sequence). V shed 3 bases, J shed 6 bases, and the junction held 4 bases outside the gene matches. The chain's CDR3 is CATSSYRGAEAFF. DNA of the CDR3: TGTGCCACCAGCAGTTACAGGGGCGCTGAAGCTTTCTTT.

This chain connects TRBV11-2 to TRBJ2-1, with 8 nucleotides matching TRBD2. Germline V CDR1 and CDR2: SGHAT, FQNNGV. V trimming: 7 bases; J trimming: 4 bases; junction bases outside the gene matches: 12. This CDR3 region has 16 residues. The CDR3 DNA sequence: TGTGCCAGCATCCTAACTAGCGCGGGGGGATACAATGAGCAGTTCTTC. Protein sequence: CASILTSAGGYNEQFF.

CDR3 DNA: TGTGCCAGCAGTTATTCAGGGGGTACAGATACGCAGTATTTT. Protein product: CASSYSGGTDTQYF. The chain is built from TRBV28 and TRBJ2-3, with 7 nucleotides matching TRBD1. The germline V gene encodes CDR1 MDHEN and CDR2 SYDVKM. The CDR3 runs to 14 residues. J gave up 3 bases and V 4 bases, and 4 bases lay outside the gene matches.

The chain couples TRBV28 to TRBJ2-7; 8 bases map to TRBD1. The germline CDR1 and CDR2 sequences are MDHEN and SYDVKM. After removal of 6 bases from V and 5 bases from J, the junction contained 12 bases not matched to a gene. This CDR3 region has 15 residues. CDR3 amino acids: CASSSLDRDTHEQYF. The DNA for the CDR3 is TGTGCCAGCAGCTCCCTGGACAGGGACACCCACGAGCAGTACTTC. Together with reference TRBV28 and TRBJ2-7, the CDR3 gives the full variable domain: DVKVTQSSRYLVKRTGEKVFLECVQDMDHENMFWYRQDPGLGLRLIYFSYDVKMKEKGDIPEGYSVSREKKERFSLILESASTNQTSMYLCASSSLDRDTHEQYFGPGTRLTVT.

The chain employs TRBV12-5 and TRBJ2-7; possibly TRBD1 for D (6 bases). CDR3 size: 16 residues. Germline V lookup: CDR1 LGHNT, CDR2 FRNRAP. V was trimmed by 2 bases and J by 3 bases, leaving 17 bases between them. In DNA, the CDR3 is TGTGCTAGTGGTTTGCGTTCCCGGGACAAGTACTACGAGCAGTACTTC. Translated: CASGLRSRDKYYEQYF.

This clone was picked up a small number of times. The chain employs TRBV6-2 or TRBV6-3 and TRBJ1-5; the D gene is possibly TRBD1 (5 bases). Germline values: CDR1 MNHEY, CDR2 SVGEGT. The CDR3 covers 18 residues. The V end was cut by 7 bases, the J end by 0 bases, with 22 bases between. DNA for the CDR3: TGTGCCAGCACCCCCGCGTGGGGCAGGGCACGTAGCAATCAGCCCCAGCATTTT. Protein product: CASTPAWGRARSNQPQHF.

The chain is built from TRBV7-2 and TRBJ2-1, with D possibly TRBD2 on 6 matching bases. This CDR3 region has 15 residues. V lost 10 bases, J lost 0 bases, and 16 bases lay in between. Germline CDR1 and CDR2: SGHTA and FQGNSA. CDR3 in DNA: TGTGCCATCCAGGGCGGGGCGAGCTCCTACAATGAGCAGTTCTTC. Its protein product is CAIQGGASSYNEQFF.

CDR3 nucleotides: TGTGCCAGCAGTCAGACAGAAAATAGCAATCAGCCCCAGCATTTT. Translated, it gives CASSQTENSNQPQHF. The chain recombines TRBV6-5 with TRBJ1-5; D is perhaps TRBD1 (5 bases). With 5 bases removed from V and 0 bases from J, the gap between germline ends came to 11 bases. The CDR3 runs 15 residues. Germline V gene sequence: CDR1 MNHEY, CDR2 SVGAGI.

The chain links TRBV7-3 to TRBJ2-1; D is uncertain. V was trimmed by 2 bases and J by 9 bases, leaving 11 bases between them. Germline CDR1 reads SGHTA; CDR2 reads FQGTGA. CDR3 length: 13 amino acids. The CDR3 is CASSLPLTTEQFF. CDR3 coding DNA: TGTGCCAGCAGCTTACCCCTTACTACTGAGCAGTTCTTC.

J is TRBJ2-5 and V is TRBV18, with D perhaps TRBD1 (5 bases). Trimming removed 0 bases from V and 2 bases from J, with 13 bases in between. Per the germline V gene, CDR1 is KGHSH and CDR2 is LQKENI. This CDR3 region has 16 residues. CDR3 coding DNA: TGTGCCAGCTCACCACCTTCAGGGAAGTGGCAAGAGACCCAGTACTTC. It yields the protein CASSPPSGKWQETQYF.

The chain joins TRBV13 to TRBJ2-1; 9 nucleotides align to TRBD1. V lost 5 bases and J lost 4; bases outside the gene matches: 15. Per germline, CDR1 PRHDT and CDR2 FYEKMQ (reference sequence). The CDR3 is made up of 18 amino acids. The CDR3 reads CASSPKIQGQGPYNEQFF. CDR3 DNA: TGTGCCAGCAGCCCAAAAATTCAGGGACAGGGCCCATACAATGAGCAGTTCTTC.

The J gene is TRBJ2-2, the V gene TRBV3-1 (or the pseudogene TRBV3-2), with D possibly being TRBD1 (6 bases). The CDR3 loop spans 15 amino acids. V was shortened by 1 base and J by 1 base, with 7 bases between the two germline ends. Germline values: CDR1 LGHDT, CDR2 YNNKEL (reference sequence). Here the CDR3 reads CASSQGRGNTGELFF. As DNA, the CDR3 is TGTGCCAGCAGCCAAGGCAGGGGGAACACCGGGGAGCTGTTTTTT.

The chain is built from TRBV10-1 and TRBJ2-7; 8 bases are a match to TRBD1. The CDR3 contains 17 residues. In germline, CDR1 is WNHNN, CDR2 SYGVQD (reference sequence). V shed 3 bases, J shed 0 bases, and the junction held 10 bases outside the gene matches. CDR3 bases: TGCGCCAGCAGTGACGACAGGGGTCTACCCACCTCCTACGAGCAGTACTTC. It translates to CASSDDRGLPTSYEQYF.

This clone has more than one count but fewer than ten. The genes are TRBV9 and TRBJ1-1; 7 bases map to TRBD1. The CDR3 sequence is 19 residues long. The ends lost 2 bases at V and 4 bases at J; junction bases unmatched: 20. Germline CDR1 and CDR2: SGDLS and YYNGEE. DNA for the CDR3: TGTGCCAGCAGCGTGAGTGCTCACGTTTCTCAGGGGGTTGTCACTGAAGCTTTCTTT. This encodes CASSVSAHVSQGVVTEAFF. The whole variable domain, remainder taken from reference TRBV9 and TRBJ1-1, is DSGVTQTPKHLITATGQRVTLRCSPRSGDLSVYWYQQSLDQGLQFLIQYYNGEERAKGNILERFSAQQFPDLHSELNLSSLELGDSALYFCASSVSAHVSQGVVTEAFFGQGTRLTVV.